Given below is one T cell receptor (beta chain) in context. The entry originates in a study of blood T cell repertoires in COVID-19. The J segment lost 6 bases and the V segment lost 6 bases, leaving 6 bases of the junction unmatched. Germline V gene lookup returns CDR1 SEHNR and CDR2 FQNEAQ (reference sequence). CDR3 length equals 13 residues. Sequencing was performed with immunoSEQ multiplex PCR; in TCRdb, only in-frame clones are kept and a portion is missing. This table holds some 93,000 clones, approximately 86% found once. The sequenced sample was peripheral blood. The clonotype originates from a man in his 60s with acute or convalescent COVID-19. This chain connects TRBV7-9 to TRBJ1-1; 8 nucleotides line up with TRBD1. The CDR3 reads CASRLLTGAEAFF. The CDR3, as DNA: TGTGCCAGCAGATTGCTGACAGGGGCTGAAGCTTTCTTT.